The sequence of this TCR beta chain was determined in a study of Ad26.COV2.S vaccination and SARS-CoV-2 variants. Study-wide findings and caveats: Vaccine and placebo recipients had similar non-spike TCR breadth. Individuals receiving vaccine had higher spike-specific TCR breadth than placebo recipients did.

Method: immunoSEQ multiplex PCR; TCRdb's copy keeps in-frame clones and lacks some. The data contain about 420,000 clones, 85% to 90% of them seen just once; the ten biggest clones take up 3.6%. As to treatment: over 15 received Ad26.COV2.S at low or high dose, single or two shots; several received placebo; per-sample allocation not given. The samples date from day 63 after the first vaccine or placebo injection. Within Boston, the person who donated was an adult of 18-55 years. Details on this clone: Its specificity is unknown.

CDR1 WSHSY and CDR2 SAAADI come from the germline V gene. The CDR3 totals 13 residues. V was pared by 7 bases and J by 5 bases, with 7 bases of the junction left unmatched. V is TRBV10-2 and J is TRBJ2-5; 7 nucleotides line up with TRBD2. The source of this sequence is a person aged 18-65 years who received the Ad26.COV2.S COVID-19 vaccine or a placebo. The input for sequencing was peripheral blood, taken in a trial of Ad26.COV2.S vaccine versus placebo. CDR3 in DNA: TGCGCCAGCATGGCGGGGGAGGTGGAGACCCAGTACTTC. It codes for CASMAGEVETQYF.